This T cell receptor (beta chain) was captured in a study of T-cell reconstitution after alpha-beta-depleted transplantation in children. Unique molecular identifiers featured in how the TCRbeta library was prepared. Via MiXCR, TCRdb re-called the PCR reads, giving one row per CDR3 protein. The table records about 900,000 distinct CDR3 sequences, under 30% of them present only once. This clonotype has a handful of counts. The sequencing here drew on PBMCs, mostly from graft donor cells, taken 360 days after TCRalphabeta/CD19-depleted stem cell transplant. This TCR was recovered from a boy under two years old who had a stem cell transplant for SCID, so the T cells may come from the graft donor.

The chain's CDR3 is CSASQGGRTDTQYF. The CDR3 DNA sequence: TGCAGTGCTAGCCAGGGAGGGAGAACAGATACGCAGTATTTT. The chain combines TRBV20-1 with TRBJ2-3; 7 bases map to TRBD2. V shed 3 bases and J 3 bases; nucleotides not matched to a gene: 6. The germline V gene encodes CDR1 DFQATT and CDR2 SNEGSKA (reference sequence). The CDR3 is made up of 14 amino acids.